A single sample is the source of the 7 T cell receptor beta chains below, sequenced in a study of shared clonotypes between healthy human individuals. Sequencing used immunoSEQ multiplex PCR; TCRdb keeps in-frame clones, though not all of them. The table shows about 470,000 clones, with roughly 77% occurring only once. Source material: PBMCs. The receptors were gathered from a woman aged 40 to 50 in good health. Some clones in this sample may be carry-over from other donors' samples.

This clone came up a few times. The genes are TRBV5-1 and TRBJ2-4; D remains unclear. The V gene's germline CDR1 is SGHRS and CDR2 YFSETQ. The germline V and J ends were trimmed by 4 bases and 0 bases, with 8 bases remaining between them. The CDR3 has 14 residues. The CDR3 DNA is TGCGCCAGCAGCAACGGTGTAGCCAAAAACATTCAGTACTTC. Its translation: CASSNGVAKNIQYF.

The chain recombines TRBV15 with TRBJ2-7, with 8 nucleotides matching TRBD1. This CDR3 spans 14 amino acids. Germline V lookup: CDR1 LNHNV, CDR2 YYDKDF (reference sequence). V shed 3 bases, J shed 7 bases, and the junction held 8 bases outside the gene matches. The CDR3 protein is CATSRQGATWEQYF. In DNA form, the CDR3 reads TGTGCCACCAGCAGGCAGGGGGCAACATGGGAGCAGTACTTC.

At least ten counts were recorded for this clone. The chain is built from TRBV27 and TRBJ2-1; 7 positions match TRBD2. The CDR3 spans 16 residues. After removal of 1 base from V and 0 bases from J, the junction contained 3 bases not matched to a gene. From germline, CDR1 is MNHEY and CDR2 SMNVEV (reference sequence). CDR3 in amino acids: CASSLFGRSSYNEQFF. DNA of the CDR3: TGTGCCAGCAGTTTATTCGGGAGGAGCTCCTACAATGAGCAGTTCTTC.

The table lists this clone with a count of one. The chain joins TRBV6-5 to TRBJ2-2; 11 nucleotides agree with TRBD2. The CDR3 runs to 15 residues. In germline, CDR1 is MNHEY, CDR2 SVGAGI. Trimming at V came to 6 bases and at J to 6 bases, leaving 6 bases not matched to a gene. Written as DNA, the CDR3 is TGTGCCAGCAGACTAGCGGGAGTGGGCGCCGGGGAGCTGTTTTTT. Encoded protein: CASRLAGVGAGELFF.

The gene calls are TRBV4-2 and TRBJ2-7, with 10 bases aligning to TRBD1. Trimming cost V 1 base and J 7 bases; bases outside gene matches: 10. CDR1 LGHNA and CDR2 YNFKEQ come from the germline V gene. The CDR3 covers 16 residues. Written as DNA, the CDR3 is TGTGCCAGCAGCCAAGGGGGGGACAGGGGAAATCTGGAGCAGTACTTC. Amino acid sequence: CASSQGGDRGNLEQYF.

The rearrangement joins TRBV5-1 to TRBJ2-1, with 8 bases identical to TRBD2. The V gene's germline CDR1 is SGHRS and CDR2 YFSETQ. The V and J ends lost 2 bases and 4 bases, in that order; junction bases with no gene match: 5. The CDR3 consists of 15 residues. CDR3 sequence (DNA): TGCGCCAGCAGCTTAACGGGAGGGGGTTACAATGAGCAGTTCTTC. Translating it yields CASSLTGGGYNEQFF.

The CDR3 nucleotides read TGTGCCAGCAGGCCCTGGGGGGGAAGCTCCTACGAGCAGTACTTC. Translating gives CASRPWGGSSYEQYF. V gene TRBV11-2 combines with J gene TRBJ2-7; 7 nucleotides line up with TRBD2. The germline CDR1 and CDR2 sequences are SGHAT and FQNNGV. Trimming cost V 6 bases and J 0 bases; bases outside gene matches: 8. This CDR3 contains 15 residues.